Below are 26 T cell receptor beta chains sequenced from a single sample in a study of regulatory T cells in long-lasting Graves disease. Indicated time point: newly diagnosed GD, antithyroid drugs for less than 3 months. The authors made the TCR library using RNA they extracted from PBMCs. Sequencing libraries for TCR beta were prepared with iRepertoire HTBI primers and Arm-PCR of CDR3 regions. TCRdb itself ran the multiplex PCR reads through MiXCR, one entry per CDR3 protein. The table shows approximately 540,000 distinct CDR3 sequences, with 12% occurring only once. These sequences were also reported in another study, on T cells in Graves' hyperthyroidism and ophthalmopathy.

Sequences were derived from peripheral blood mononuclear cells (PBMCs), sampled at new diagnosis, from a patient treated with antithyroid drugs. These receptors originate from a woman aged 25 to 39 with Graves disease.

This clonotype was seen many times. This chain connects TRBV27 to TRBJ1-2; perhaps TRBD1 as D (5 bases). Germline CDR1 reads MNHEY; CDR2 reads SMNVEV (reference sequence). The V end lost 4 bases, the J end lost 7 bases, and 10 bases lay between the germline ends. The CDR3 consists of 12 residues. This CDR3 is CASSSLQGGYTF. In nucleotides, the CDR3 is TGTGCCAGCAGTTCGCTTCAGGGTGGCTACACCTTC.

There are many counts of this clonotype. This chain joins TRBV24-1 and TRBJ2-7; the D gene is possibly TRBD2 (6 bases). The CDR3 length is 13 residues. Germline CDR1 and CDR2: KGHDR and SFDVKD. V lost 1 base and J lost 5, with 8 bases in between. CDR3: CATSDFGGNEQYF. For the CDR3, the DNA is TGTGCCACCAGTGATTTCGGAGGGAACGAGCAGTACTTC.

At least ten counts were recorded for this clonotype. This rearrangement joins TRBV28 to TRBJ1-1; D is perhaps TRBD1 (5 bases). The CDR3 runs to 15 residues. Germline V lookup: CDR1 MDHEN, CDR2 SYDVKM. The V gene lost 5 bases and the J gene lost 5 bases, with 18 bases spanning the gap. CDR3 nucleotide sequence: TGTGCCAGCAGTCCCAGCCTGGGCTGGGGGACTGAAGCTTTCTTT. This encodes CASSPSLGWGTEAFF.

V gene TRBV20-1 combines with J gene TRBJ2-1; D gene unclear. CDR1 and CDR2 from the germline V gene are DFQATT and SNEGSKA (reference sequence). The CDR3 is made up of 15 amino acids. The V gene lost 0 bases and the J gene lost 3 bases, with 12 bases spanning the gap. CDR3 sequence: CSARESAEIYNEQFF. The CDR3 DNA reads as TGCAGTGCTAGAGAGTCCGCGGAGATCTACAATGAGCAGTTCTTC.

The genes are TRBV29-1 and TRBJ1-1; no clear D gene. V shed 5 bases and J shed 0 bases, with 10 bases lying between them. The CDR3 covers 13 residues. Germline CDR1 and CDR2: SQVTM and ANQGSEA. CDR3 protein: CSVYRPMNTEAFF. The CDR3 nucleotides read TGCAGCGTTTATCGCCCGATGAACACTGAAGCTTTCTTT.

The chain carries TRBV19 and TRBJ1-2; TRBD1 might be the D (6 bases). With 7 bases removed from V and 8 bases from J, the gap between germline ends came to 26 bases. This CDR3 contains 16 residues. Looked up from germline, CDR1 is LNHDA and CDR2 is SQIVND (reference sequence). This CDR3 reads CASIRYGNREEEGYTF. The CDR3 coding sequence is TGTGCCAGTATTAGATATGGAAACAGGGAGGAAGAAGGCTACACCTTC.

This clonotype was recorded at least ten times. The chain has TRBV7-9 and TRBJ1-5; D not resolved. The CDR3 spans 15 residues. Germline V gives CDR1 SEHNR, CDR2 FQNEAQ (reference sequence). V was pared by 4 bases and J by 0 bases, with 10 bases between. The CDR3 reads CASSSSETSNQPQHF. The CDR3 DNA sequence: TGTGCCAGCAGCTCCTCCGAGACTAGCAATCAGCCCCAGCATTTT.

This clonotype was picked up many times. V is TRBV30 and J is TRBJ2-3; D unresolved. The CDR3 has 12 residues. CDR1 and CDR2 (germline): GTSNPN, SVGIG (reference sequence). V was cut by 2 bases and J by 0 bases, with 3 bases left in between. The CDR3 nucleotides read TGTGCCTGGAGTTGGAGCACAGATACGCAGTATTTT. Translating gives CAWSWSTDTQYF.

This clonotype came up many times. V and J are TRBV12-3 or TRBV12-4 and TRBJ2-7; TRBD1 aligns across 9 bases. J lost 3 bases, V lost 5 bases, and 5 bases had no gene match. This CDR3 has 14 residues. The CDR3 loop is CASSQPGQGYEQYF. The CDR3 DNA sequence: TGTGCCAGCAGTCAACCGGGACAGGGCTACGAGCAGTACTTC.

The rearrangement links TRBV15 to TRBJ1-4; perhaps TRBD1 as D (5 bases). Per germline, CDR1 LNHNV and CDR2 YYDKDF (reference sequence). This CDR3 has 16 amino acids. V was cut by 0 bases and J by 5 bases, with 13 bases left in between. The CDR3 DNA sequence: TGTGCCACCAGCAGAGATCGGCAGGGAGGGAATGAAAAACTGTTTTTT. It yields the protein CATSRDRQGGNEKLFF.

As for this clonotype: The junction departs from germline at one end; a sequencing error may be responsible. The J gene is TRBJ2-1, the V gene TRBV7-2; TRBD1 matches at 7 bases. This CDR3 comprises 13 residues. Per germline, CDR1 SGHTA and CDR2 FQGNSA. For the CDR3, the DNA is TGTGCCAGCAGCTTAATATTCGGGGACAGAGCGATCTTC. This sequence encodes CASSLIFGDRAIF. The entire variable domain, with the rest obtained from reference TRBV7-2 and TRBJ2-1, is as follows: GAGVSQSPSNKVTEKGKDVELRCDPISGHTALYWYRQSLGQGLEFLIYFQGNSAPDKSGLPSDRFSAERTGGSVSTLTIQRTQQEDSAVYLCASSLIFGDRAIFGPGTRLTVL.

Regarding this clonotype: Its ends do not fully match the called genes, so a read error is possible. CDR3 sequence (DNA): TGTGCCAGCAGTAACTCCCCGGGAATCACAGATATGCAGTATTTT. Residues: CASSNSPGITDMQYF. V gene TRBV13 combines with J gene TRBJ2-3; a possible D gene is TRBD2 (5 bases). The length of the CDR3 is 15 residues. Per germline, CDR1 PRHDT and CDR2 FYEKMQ (reference sequence).

This clonotype has just a few counts. The chain carries TRBV7-9 and TRBJ2-1; 9 nucleotides match TRBD2. Per germline, CDR1 SEHNR and CDR2 FQNEAQ (reference sequence). Losses at the gene ends were 8 bases for V and 9 bases for J; bases not matched to a gene: 11. This CDR3 is 14 amino acids long. CDR3 protein: CASWSSGTEGEQFF. The CDR3 coding sequence is TGTGCCAGCTGGTCTAGCGGGACCGAGGGTGAGCAGTTCTTC.

This clonotype has ten or more counts. The CDR3 region is CATSSRTSGGEQFF. The CDR3 DNA sequence: TGTGCCACCAGTTCTAGAACTAGCGGCGGTGAGCAGTTCTTC. The J gene is TRBJ2-1, the V gene TRBV15; TRBD2 matches at 8 bases. CDR1 is LNHNV and CDR2 is YYDKDF in the germline V gene (reference sequence). This CDR3 is built from 14 residues. The J segment lost 9 bases and the V segment lost 6 bases, leaving 10 bases of the junction unmatched.

There are many counts of this clonotype. The genes are TRBV6-2 or TRBV6-3 and TRBJ1-2; D not certain. This CDR3 comprises 16 residues. V shed 0 bases and J shed 0 bases, with 11 bases lying between them. Germline V CDR1 and CDR2: MNHEY, SVGEGT. CDR3 nucleotides: TGTGCCAGCAGTTACTCTAGGGCAGCAGCTAACTATGGCTACACCTTC. Amino acids: CASSYSRAAANYGYTF.

This clonotype was seen a handful of times. The chain recombines TRBV6-9 with TRBJ2-1; D possibly corresponds to TRBD2 (5 bases). There are 12 residues in the CDR3. CDR1 is MNHGY and CDR2 is SVAAGI in the germline V gene. The V end was cut by 3 bases, the J end by 9 bases, with 9 bases between. CDR3 in DNA: TGTGCCAGCAGTTACCGGGGTAGTGAGCAGTTCTTC. Protein: CASSYRGSEQFF.

This clonotype has ten or more counts. CDR3 nucleotide sequence: TGCAGTGCTAGTCGCTTTCAAGAGACCCAGTACTTC. It codes for CSASRFQETQYF. The chain couples TRBV20-1 to TRBJ2-5; D gene unclear. Trimming cost V 3 bases and J 2 bases, with 7 bases left between them. The CDR3 totals 12 residues. Germline V gene sequence: CDR1 DFQATT, CDR2 SNEGSKA (reference sequence).

In this sample, this clonotype turned up many times. The chain carries TRBV10-3 and TRBJ1-2; 8 nucleotides match TRBD1. This CDR3 region has 14 residues. With V trimmed by 6 bases and J by 1 base, 4 bases remained unmatched. Germline CDR1 and CDR2: ENHRY and SYGVKD. The CDR3 sequence: CAIRGQERNYGYTF. The CDR3 DNA sequence: TGTGCCATCAGGGGACAGGAGCGTAACTATGGCTACACCTTC.

This clonotype was counted at least ten times. The J gene is TRBJ2-5, the V gene TRBV11-2; D possibly corresponds to TRBD2 (6 bases). Trimming left V 5 bases short and J 4 bases short, with 14 bases between. CDR3 length: 14 residues. The germline V gene encodes CDR1 SGHAT and CDR2 FQNNGV. DNA for the CDR3: TGTGCCAGCAGCCCGAAACCGGGGGTAGAGACCCAGTACTTC. Protein sequence: CASSPKPGVETQYF. Together with reference TRBV11-2 and TRBJ2-5, the CDR3 gives the full variable domain: EAGVAQSPRYKIIEKRQSVAFWCNPISGHATLYWYQQILGQGPKLLIQFQNNGVVDDSQLPKDRFSAERLKGVDSTLKIQPAKLEDSAVYLCASSPKPGVETQYFGPGTRLLVL.

This clonotype was detected many times. The chain couples TRBV29-1 to TRBJ2-7, with 11 bases matching TRBD2. CDR1 is SQVTM and CDR2 is ANQGSEA in the germline V gene. The CDR3 is made up of 16 amino acids. Trimming removed 3 bases from V and 3 bases from J; junction bases left unmatched: 10. The CDR3 sequence: CSVEGSSGGPDYEQYF. The DNA for the CDR3 is TGCAGCGTTGAGGGGTCTAGCGGGGGGCCGGACTACGAGCAGTACTTC.

At least ten counts were recorded for this clonotype. The chain carries TRBV12-3 or TRBV12-4 and TRBJ2-1; 11 bases align to TRBD2. Losses at the gene ends were 3 bases for V and 0 bases for J; bases not matched to a gene: 10. CDR3 length equals 19 residues. DNA of the CDR3: TGTGCCAGCAGTTTTTTCCGTAGCGGGAGGGCCCCCTCCTACAATGAGCAGTTCTTC. The encoded protein is CASSFFRSGRAPSYNEQFF.

This clonotype was counted many times. J is TRBJ2-7 and V is TRBV19, with TRBD2 as a possible D gene (6 bases). This CDR3 has 15 amino acids. Germline V gene sequence: CDR1 LNHDA, CDR2 SQIVND (reference sequence). V was pared by 5 bases and J by 0 bases, with 14 bases between. CDR3 loop: CASSARLGGSYEQYF. The CDR3 region has the DNA TGTGCCAGTAGTGCACGACTAGGCGGCTCCTACGAGCAGTACTTC. The complete variable domain, with remaining parts taken from reference TRBV19 and TRBJ2-7, reads DGGITQSPKYLFRKEGQNVTLSCEQNLNHDAMYWYRQDPGQGLRLIYYSQIVNDFQKGDIAEGYSVSREKKESFPLTVTSAQKNPTAFYLCASSARLGGSYEQYFGPGTRLTVT.

Many counts were recorded for this clonotype. V gene TRBV7-8 combines with J gene TRBJ2-7; 10 bases are shared with TRBD1. Trimming at V came to 5 bases and at J to 1 base, leaving 5 bases not matched to a gene. The CDR3 totals 15 residues. CDR1 and CDR2 from the germline V gene are SGHVS and FQNEAQ. CDR3 residues: CASSVRDRGSYEQYF. The CDR3 DNA follows: TGTGCCAGCAGCGTCCGGGACAGGGGATCCTACGAGCAGTACTTC.

The table lists this clonotype with many counts. J is TRBJ1-3 and V is TRBV20-1, with D hard to call. The germline V gene has CDR1 DFQATT and CDR2 SNEGSKA (reference sequence). This CDR3 has 13 residues. V lost 2 bases to trimming and J lost 2 bases, with 7 bases between them. The CDR3 DNA sequence: TGCAGTGCTAGAACAGTACCTGGAAACACCATATATTTT. The encoded protein is CSARTVPGNTIYF.

This clonotype showed up many times. J is TRBJ2-7 and V is TRBV4-1, with 7 bases matching TRBD2. After removal of 0 bases from V and 2 bases from J, the junction contained 4 bases not matched to a gene. The CDR3 sequence is 15 residues long. Germline CDR1 and CDR2: MGHRA and YSYEKL. The CDR3: CASSQDWGGTYEQYF. The DNA of the CDR3 is TGCGCCAGCAGCCAAGATTGGGGGGGAACCTACGAGCAGTACTTC.

This clonotype has only a few counts. The rearrangement uses TRBV18 and TRBJ1-5; tentative D call: TRBD1 (5 bases). The CDR3 runs to 14 residues. V lost 6 bases to trimming and J lost 3 bases, with 12 bases between them. CDR1 and CDR2 (germline): KGHSH, LQKENI. CDR3 in DNA: TGTGCCAGCTCGGAGGGACTTTTCAATCAGCCCCAGCATTTT. This encodes CASSEGLFNQPQHF.